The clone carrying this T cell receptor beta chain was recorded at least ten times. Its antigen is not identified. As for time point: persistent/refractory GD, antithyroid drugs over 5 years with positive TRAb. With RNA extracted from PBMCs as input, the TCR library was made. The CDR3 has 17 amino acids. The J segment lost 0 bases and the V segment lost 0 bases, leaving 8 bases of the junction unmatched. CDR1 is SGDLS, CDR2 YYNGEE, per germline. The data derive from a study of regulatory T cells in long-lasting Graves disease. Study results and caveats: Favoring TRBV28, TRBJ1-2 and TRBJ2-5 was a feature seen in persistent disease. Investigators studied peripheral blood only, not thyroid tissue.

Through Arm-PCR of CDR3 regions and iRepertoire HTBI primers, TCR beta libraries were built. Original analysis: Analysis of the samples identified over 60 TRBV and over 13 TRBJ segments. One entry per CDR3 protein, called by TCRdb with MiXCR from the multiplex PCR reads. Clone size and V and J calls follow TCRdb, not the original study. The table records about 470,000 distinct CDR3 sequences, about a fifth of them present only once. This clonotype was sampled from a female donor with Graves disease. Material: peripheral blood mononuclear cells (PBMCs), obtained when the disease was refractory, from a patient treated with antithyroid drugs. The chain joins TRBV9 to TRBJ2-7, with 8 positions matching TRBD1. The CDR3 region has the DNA TGTGCCAGCAGCGTAGGCAGGGGGCTAAGCAGCTCCTACGAGCAGTACTTC. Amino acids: CASSVGRGLSSSYEQYF.